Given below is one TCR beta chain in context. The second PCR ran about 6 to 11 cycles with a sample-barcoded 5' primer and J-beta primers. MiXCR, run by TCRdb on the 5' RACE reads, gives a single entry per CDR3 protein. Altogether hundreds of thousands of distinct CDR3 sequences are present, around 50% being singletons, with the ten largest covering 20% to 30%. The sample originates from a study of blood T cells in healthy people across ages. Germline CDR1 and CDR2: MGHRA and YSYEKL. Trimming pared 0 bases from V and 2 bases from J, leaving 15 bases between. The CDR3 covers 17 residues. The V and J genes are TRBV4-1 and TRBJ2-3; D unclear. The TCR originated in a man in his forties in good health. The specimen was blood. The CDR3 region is CASSQEGRSLYTDTQYF. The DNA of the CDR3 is TGCGCCAGCAGCCAAGAGGGCCGGTCGCTTTACACAGATACGCAGTATTTT.